Listed here are 31 T cell receptor beta chains from one sample, sequenced in a study of blood T cells in healthy people across ages. Next came a second PCR, run for about 6 to 12 cycles, which used a sample-barcoded 5' primer along with a J-beta primer mix. TCRdb fed the 5' RACE reads into MiXCR, producing one record per CDR3 protein. The sample holds around 1,700,000 distinct CDR3 sequences, roughly 27% seen once. The source material was blood. All receptors come from a woman aged 25 to 39 in good health.

Comments on this clonotype: It may be a read error: a sequence one base away is much more abundant. The genes are TRBV10-3 and TRBJ2-5; D is ambiguous. The CDR3 consists of 13 residues. Germline V lookup: CDR1 ENHRY, CDR2 SYGVKD. V lost 6 bases to trimming and J lost 1 base, with 9 bases between them. CDR3 loop: CAIRDGSQETQYF. CDR3 sequence (DNA): TGTGCCATCAGGGATGGCAGCCAAGAGACCCAGTACTTC.

As for this clonotype: A read error is possible here, since a much larger clone lies one base away. This sequence joins TRBV7-2 and TRBJ2-1, with TRBD1 as a possible D gene (5 bases). Looked up from germline, CDR1 is SGHTA and CDR2 is FQGNSA. The CDR3 sequence is 15 residues long. Trimming shortened V by 0 bases and J by 13 bases, and 19 bases separated the two germline ends. The CDR3 DNA sequence: TGTGCCAGCAGCTTAGCGAAGACAGCTACAGAGACCCAGTTCTTC. Its protein is CASSLAKTATETQFF.

The chain recombines TRBV7-2 with TRBJ2-7; 7 bases fit TRBD2. The J segment lost 6 bases and the V segment lost 5 bases, leaving 13 bases of the junction unmatched. Germline CDR1 and CDR2: SGHTA and FQGNSA. The CDR3 runs 15 residues. CDR3 sequence reads: CASSPVGGGPVEQYF. The CDR3, as DNA: TGTGCCAGCAGCCCGGTCGGGGGAGGGCCTGTCGAGCAGTACTTC.

V usage is TRBV20-1 and J usage is TRBJ1-2; TRBD1 agrees at 10 bases. With V trimmed by 0 bases and J by 7 bases, 8 bases remained unmatched. Germline loops: CDR1 DFQATT, CDR2 SNEGSKA (reference sequence). The CDR3 consists of 15 residues. The CDR3 reads CSARDRDRGQGGYTF. The CDR3 DNA sequence: TGCAGTGCTAGAGACCGAGACAGGGGGCAAGGTGGCTACACCTTC.

The table lists this clonotype with a few counts. V gene TRBV3-1 combines with J gene TRBJ2-3, with no clear D. The CDR3 sequence is 15 residues long. Between the trimmed V and J ends, which lost 1 base and 10 bases, there was a span of 18 bases. The germline V gene encodes CDR1 LGHDT and CDR2 YNNKEL (reference sequence). The CDR3 protein is CASSQGRSALGAQYF. CDR3 in DNA: TGTGCCAGCAGCCAAGGGCGGTCGGCCCTTGGGGCGCAGTATTTT.

This clonotype occurred a few times. This chain connects TRBV20-1 to TRBJ1-2, with 10 bases that match TRBD1. The CDR3 runs to 17 residues. Trimming removed 3 bases from V and 3 bases from J; junction bases left unmatched: 13. The V gene's germline CDR1 is DFQATT and CDR2 SNEGSKA (reference sequence). The CDR3 spells CSASSVGQGRRHYGYTF. CDR3 DNA sequence: TGCAGTGCTAGCTCGGTGGGACAGGGGCGACGTCACTATGGCTACACCTTC.

At least ten counts were recorded for this clonotype. CDR3 coding DNA: TGTGCCAGCAGCTTCGTCCGGGACAGGGTAGGCGAGCAGTACTTC. Translation gives CASSFVRDRVGEQYF. The chain combines TRBV7-6 with TRBJ2-7; TRBD1 matches 9 bases. V trimming: 3 bases; J trimming: 6 bases; junction bases outside the gene matches: 9. This CDR3 spans 15 amino acids. CDR1 and CDR2 (germline): SGHVS, FNYEAQ.

Only a few counts were recorded for this clonotype. For the CDR3, the DNA is TGTGCCAGTCGGCGGGGATTGGGGAATGAGCAGTACTTC. Translating it yields CASRRGLGNEQYF. The chain uses TRBV7-9 and TRBJ2-7; tentative D call: TRBD2 (6 bases). Germline CDR1 and CDR2: SEHNR and FQNEAQ (reference sequence). The V and J ends lost 9 bases and 7 bases respectively, with 19 bases between them. The CDR3 runs 13 residues.

This clonotype was recorded at least ten times. The V gene is TRBV4-1, the J gene TRBJ2-1; D gene unclear. Germline V CDR1 and CDR2: MGHRA, YSYEKL. The CDR3 extends over 13 amino acids. V was cut by 2 bases and J by 5 bases, with 7 bases left in between. The CDR3 reads CASSQLADNEQFF. CDR3 in DNA: TGCGCCAGCAGCCAATTGGCCGACAATGAGCAGTTCTTC.

The genes are TRBV5-8 and TRBJ2-7; either TRBD1 or TRBD2 may supply D (5 bases each). Between the trimmed V and J ends, which lost 2 bases and 3 bases, there was a span of 12 bases. CDR1 is SGHTS, CDR2 YDEGEE, per germline. CDR3 length equals 14 residues. The CDR3 DNA follows: TGTGCCAGCAGCTTTGGCTTTGGGGGCTACGAGCAGTACTTC. This sequence encodes CASSFGFGGYEQYF.

About this clonotype itself: At one end the junction does not follow the germline gene, possibly because of a read error. V gene TRBV5-1 combines with J gene TRBJ2-1; D possibly corresponds to TRBD2 (6 bases). The V gene's germline CDR1 is SGHRS and CDR2 YFSETQ. The CDR3 covers 14 residues. CDR3: CTSRRDVLSYEQFF. The CDR3 DNA is TGCACCAGCAGGCGGGACGTACTTTCCTACGAGCAGTTCTTC.

This chain joins TRBV4-1 and TRBJ1-2; D unclear. Trimming pared 1 base from V and 4 bases from J, leaving 10 bases between. Germline-derived CDR1 and CDR2 are MGHRA and YSYEKL. This CDR3 contains 14 residues. The CDR3 spells CASSQVTATYGYTF. As DNA, the CDR3 is TGCGCCAGCAGCCAAGTAACAGCTACCTATGGCTACACCTTC.

The chain uses TRBV6-6 and TRBJ1-1, with D perhaps TRBD1 (6 bases). The length of the CDR3 is 14 residues. Trimming shortened V by 0 bases and J by 7 bases, and 12 bases separated the two germline ends. Per germline, CDR1 MNHNY and CDR2 SVGAGI (reference sequence). In DNA, the CDR3 is TGTGCCAGCAGTTACTCGTGGGACACCCTTGAAGCTTTCTTT. It codes for CASSYSWDTLEAFF.

This chain joins TRBV18 and TRBJ2-1; TRBD2 matches at 13 bases. The J call is in doubt because the DNA end fits TRBJ2-7 better. This CDR3 has 19 residues. Per the germline V gene, CDR1 is KGHSH and CDR2 is LQKENI. CDR3 amino acids: CASSPPGRTSGGLYNEQYF. CDR3 sequence (DNA): TGTGCCAGCTCACCACCGGGTCGGACTAGCGGGGGCCTATACAATGAGCAGTACTTC.

This chain joins TRBV6-2 or TRBV6-3 and TRBJ1-2, with D perhaps TRBD1 (6 bases). The germline V gene encodes CDR1 MNHEY and CDR2 SVGEGT. The CDR3 spans 15 residues. Trimming removed 4 bases from V and 5 bases from J, with 17 bases in between. CDR3: CASSSGGAGEYGYTF. The DNA of the CDR3 is TGTGCCAGCAGTTCCGGGGGGGCAGGGGAATATGGCTACACCTTC.

CDR3 DNA: TGTGCCACTACTCCGGGGGGGTTCGTCACAGATACGCAGTATTTT. This sequence encodes CATTPGGFVTDTQYF. The gene calls are TRBV7-9 and TRBJ2-3; 8 bases are a match to TRBD2. This CDR3 is 15 amino acids long. Losses at the gene ends were 10 bases for V and 2 bases for J; bases not matched to a gene: 11. Looked up from germline, CDR1 is SEHNR and CDR2 is FQNEAQ (reference sequence).

The rearrangement links TRBV19 to TRBJ2-4, with 10 nucleotides matching TRBD2. Gene TRBJ2-5 matches the end of the DNA better, so the J call may be wrong. The CDR3 is 19 residues long. Germline values: CDR1 LNHDA, CDR2 SQIVND (reference sequence). CDR3 bases: TGTGCCAGTCGAAAAAATAGCGGGCTAGCGGGGGCCGCGAGAGAGACCCAGTACTTC. Its translation is CASRKNSGLAGAARETQYF.

This clonotype was seen more than once but under ten times. The chain joins TRBV12-3 or TRBV12-4 to TRBJ2-1; D not certain. Trimming shortened V by 0 bases and J by 6 bases, and 9 bases separated the two germline ends. This CDR3 is built from 14 residues. The CDR3 here is CASSLALVFNEQFF. Here the CDR3 DNA reads TGTGCCAGCAGTTTAGCGTTGGTGTTCAATGAGCAGTTCTTC.

In this sample, this clonotype turned up many times. CDR3 region: CSARLAVESYNEQFF. CDR3 nucleotide sequence: TGCAGTGCTAGACTAGCGGTAGAGAGCTACAATGAGCAGTTCTTC. The chain uses TRBV20-1 and TRBJ2-1, with TRBD2 matching over 7 bases. Germline CDR1 is DFQATT and CDR2 is SNEGSKA (reference sequence). Trimming removed 2 bases from V and 3 bases from J; junction bases left unmatched: 7. This CDR3 region has 15 residues.

The CDR3 reads CASSKRSSGSFNEQFF. The CDR3 DNA sequence: TGTGCCAGCAGTAAAAGGAGTAGCGGGAGCTTCAATGAGCAGTTCTTC. V is TRBV6-1 and J is TRBJ2-1; 9 nucleotides match TRBD2. V lost 5 bases and J lost 6; bases outside the gene matches: 11. The CDR3 contains 16 residues. Germline lookup yields CDR1 MNHNS and CDR2 SASEGT.

J is TRBJ1-2 and V is TRBV20-1; D not resolved. The CDR3 contains 13 residues. CDR1 is DFQATT and CDR2 is SNEGSKA in the germline V gene (reference sequence). Trimming pared 1 base from V and 8 bases from J, leaving 14 bases between. CDR3 sequence reads: CSARVWRESGYTF. DNA of the CDR3: TGCAGTGCTAGAGTTTGGAGGGAATCCGGCTACACCTTC.

This sequence joins TRBV6-5 and TRBJ2-4; 8 bases align to TRBD2. Germline V gene sequence: CDR1 MNHEY, CDR2 SVGAGI. With V trimmed by 2 bases and J by 13 bases, 4 bases remained unmatched. The CDR3 sequence is 12 residues long. The CDR3 is CASSYPRGGQYF. Written as DNA, the CDR3 is TGTGCCAGCAGTTACCCTCGGGGGGGGCAGTACTTC.

The chain combines TRBV7-9 with TRBJ2-7; D is unclear. Germline V gives CDR1 SEHNR, CDR2 FQNEAQ (reference sequence). The germline V and J ends were trimmed by 4 bases and 0 bases, with 10 bases remaining between them. CDR3 size: 14 residues. The CDR3, as DNA: TGTGCCAGCAGCTCAGAAACGAGCTCCTACGAGCAGTACTTC. Its translation is CASSSETSSYEQYF.

This clonotype was seen a handful of times. This chain links TRBV10-3 with TRBJ2-1, with 8 positions matching TRBD2. CDR3 size: 15 residues. CDR1 is ENHRY, CDR2 SYGVKD, per germline. The V and J ends lost 8 bases and 5 bases, in that order; junction bases with no gene match: 11. The CDR3 sequence is CAIGGLGLGDNEQFF. The CDR3 DNA reads TGTGCCATCGGGGGACTAGGTCTTGGAGACAATGAGCAGTTCTTC.

Comment on this clonotype: This clone may be a read error of a much larger clone one base away. This rearrangement joins TRBV12-5 to TRBJ1-2, with D unresolved. This CDR3 is 12 amino acids long. Germline V gives CDR1 LGHNT, CDR2 FRNRAP. The CDR3 loop reads CASGYSNYDYTF. CDR3 DNA sequence: TGTGCTAGTGGTTACTCTAACTATGACTACACCTTC.

This clonotype was picked up a small number of times. The CDR3 region is CASSEFSGGSTDTQYF. The CDR3 nucleotides read TGTGCCAGCAGTGAATTTAGCGGGGGTAGCACAGATACGCAGTATTTT. The rearrangement links TRBV2 to TRBJ2-3, with 9 nucleotides matching TRBD2. J was trimmed by 0 bases and V by 2 bases; bases with no gene match: 3. The germline gives CDR1 SNHLY, CDR2 FYNNEI. The CDR3 totals 16 residues.

The chain links TRBV4-1 to TRBJ2-5; 16 nucleotides match TRBD2. This CDR3 spans 17 amino acids. Germline V CDR1 and CDR2: MGHRA, YSYEKL. Germline trimming cut 3 bases from V and 4 bases from J; bases unmatched to any gene: 5. This chain's CDR3 is CASSQPGTSGGGETQYF. The CDR3 coding sequence is TGCGCCAGCAGCCAGCCCGGGACTAGCGGGGGGGGAGAGACCCAGTACTTC.

There are many counts of this clonotype. The rearrangement uses TRBV18 and TRBJ2-7, with D tentatively TRBD2 (7 bases). Germline lookup yields CDR1 KGHSH and CDR2 LQKENI. The V end was cut by 5 bases, the J end by 3 bases, with 11 bases between. The CDR3 loop spans 13 amino acids. In DNA form, the CDR3 reads TGTGCCAGCTCAAGAGGGGGGGACTACGAGCAGTACTTC. As protein: CASSRGGDYEQYF.

This clonotype was seen repeatedly, ten times or more. This rearrangement joins TRBV6-6 to TRBJ2-3, with D uncertain. CDR1 and CDR2 (germline): MNHNY, SVGAGI (reference sequence). The length of the CDR3 is 15 residues. The V end lost 0 bases, the J end lost 4 bases, and 11 bases lay between the germline ends. This CDR3 is CASSYSSDTSDTQYF. In nucleotides, the CDR3 is TGTGCCAGCAGTTACTCGAGTGACACCTCAGATACGCAGTATTTT.

This clonotype was seen only a few times. J is TRBJ2-3 and V is TRBV27; D gene ambiguous. The germline V gene encodes CDR1 MNHEY and CDR2 SMNVEV (reference sequence). V was trimmed by 4 bases and J by 0 bases, leaving 17 bases between them. The CDR3 length is 17 residues. DNA of the CDR3: TGTGCCAGCAGTTCCCTATACCTGTCGACTAGCACAGATACGCAGTATTTT. Translating gives CASSSLYLSTSTDTQYF.

The sample holds many counts of this clonotype. CDR3 protein: CAIRDRDTYNEQFF. CDR3 in DNA: TGTGCCATCAGAGACCGGGACACTTACAATGAGCAGTTCTTC. The chain links TRBV10-3 to TRBJ2-1, with D tentatively TRBD1 (6 bases). Looked up from germline, CDR1 is ENHRY and CDR2 is SYGVKD. This CDR3 contains 14 residues. Trimming removed 6 bases from V and 4 bases from J, with 13 bases in between.